A selection of T cell receptor beta chains follows, all from one sample in a study of graft-versus-host responses after intestinal transplantation. These TCRs are of unknown antigen specificity. Assay used: immunoSEQ multiplex PCR; TCRdb lists only in-frame clones, some missing. The data hold 85,000 to 100,000 clones, with 85% to 95% observed a single time. Material: unstimulated CD8+ T cells sorted from spleen or lymph node cells, obtained before intestinal transplant. The receptors originated from a human donor who received an intestinal transplant. CDR3s leave out the opening cysteine and the closing phenylalanine or tryptophan. D genes are given only for firm matches.

d_call: TRBD1
j_call: TRBJ2-7
v_call: TRBV4-3
cdr3_aa: ASSQDRGYEQY

d_call: .
j_call: TRBJ1-2
v_call: TRBV12-2
cdr3_aa: ASRPPGQQNGYT

d_call: .
j_call: TRBJ1-1
v_call: TRBV27
cdr3_aa: ASSTGNGPFEAF

d_call: TRBD1
j_call: TRBJ2-3
v_call: TRBV27
cdr3_aa: ASSTLSGGFTDTQY

d_call: .
j_call: TRBJ1-5
v_call: TRBV25-1
cdr3_aa: ASSDGGAHQPQH

d_call: .
j_call: TRBJ1-1
v_call: TRBV6-6
cdr3_aa: ASSFWGDTEAF

d_call: TRBD1
j_call: TRBJ2-5
v_call: TRBV28
cdr3_aa: ASSSGTGYQETQY

d_call: .
j_call: TRBJ1-4
v_call: TRBV4-3
cdr3_aa: ASSQDWPLVNEKLF

d_call: TRBD1
j_call: TRBJ1-4
v_call: TRBV7-6
cdr3_aa: ASRAGQGGEKLF

d_call: .
j_call: TRBJ1-2
v_call: TRBV5-1
cdr3_aa: ASSSQGTPIDGYT

d_call: .
j_call: TRBJ1-1
v_call: TRBV6-6
cdr3_aa: ASRVTDRNTEAF

d_call: .
j_call: TRBJ2-3
v_call: TRBV13
cdr3_aa: ASSLSTDTQY

d_call: TRBD1
j_call: TRBJ1-2
v_call: TRBV25-1
cdr3_aa: ASSAGTGGYGYT

d_call: TRBD2
j_call: TRBJ2-7
v_call: TRBV7-2
cdr3_aa: ASSLTSGGAGEQY

d_call: .
j_call: TRBJ2-7
v_call: TRBV13
cdr3_aa: ASSLGLEVYEQY

d_call: TRBD1
j_call: TRBJ2-7
v_call: TRBV2
cdr3_aa: ASSGQGEEWSYEQY

d_call: TRBD1
j_call: TRBJ2-1
v_call: TRBV6-5
cdr3_aa: ASSLDRGIDEQF

d_call: .
j_call: TRBJ1-4
v_call: TRBV4-1
cdr3_aa: ASSPLSSGPKNEKLF

d_call: .
j_call: TRBJ1-5
v_call: TRBV7-9
cdr3_aa: ASSTEQGDQPQH

d_call: .
j_call: TRBJ2-4
v_call: TRBV5-8
cdr3_aa: ASSFGQSWDIQY

d_call: TRBD1
j_call: TRBJ1-2
v_call: TRBV7-2
cdr3_aa: ASSLVPGQGDVGYT

d_call: .
j_call: TRBJ1-6
v_call: TRBV23-1
cdr3_aa: ASSPIGQGCSPLH

d_call: TRBD1
j_call: TRBJ1-4
v_call: TRBV2
cdr3_aa: ASIRGQGFEKLF

d_call: TRBD1
j_call: TRBJ2-7
v_call: TRBV11-2
cdr3_aa: ASEGAGHRGQKNPYEQY

d_call: .
j_call: TRBJ2-4
v_call: TRBV11-2
cdr3_aa: ASSLVGAGDIQY

d_call: .
j_call: TRBJ2-2
v_call: TRBV7-2
cdr3_aa: ASSPLAPGELF

d_call: TRBD1
j_call: TRBJ1-2
v_call: TRBV7-2
cdr3_aa: ASSHPDRANSGYT

d_call: TRBD1
j_call: TRBJ1-6
v_call: TRBV2
cdr3_aa: ASSDSGTGGSPLH

d_call: .
j_call: TRBJ2-2
v_call: TRBV5-4
cdr3_aa: ASSFGTGELF

d_call: TRBD1
j_call: TRBJ2-3
v_call: TRBV19
cdr3_aa: ASSIFSGQELTDTQY

d_call: TRBD1
j_call: TRBJ2-7
v_call: TRBV9
cdr3_aa: ASSAEGARTDEQY

d_call: .
j_call: TRBJ2-1
v_call: TRBV19
cdr3_aa: ASSRDDYNEQF

d_call: .
j_call: TRBJ2-7
v_call: TRBV18
cdr3_aa: ASSPMTEVYEQY

d_call: TRBD2
j_call: TRBJ2-5
v_call: TRBV5-1
cdr3_aa: ASSTLAGGLQETQY

d_call: .
j_call: TRBJ1-2
v_call: TRBV14
cdr3_aa: ASSQGSAGHYGYT

d_call: .
j_call: TRBJ2-7
v_call: TRBV6-5
cdr3_aa: ASSYVDNFYEQY

d_call: TRBD1
j_call: TRBJ1-1
v_call: TRBV13
cdr3_aa: ASSLDGQGNTEAF

d_call: TRBD1
j_call: TRBJ1-2
v_call: TRBV2
cdr3_aa: ASRVTGGANHGYT